The present T cell receptor beta chain was sequenced within a study of T cells in Graves' hyperthyroidism and ophthalmopathy. A Clinical Activity Score of at least 3, a NOSPECS grade of at least 4 and a duration under 3 months were recorded in the ophthalmopathy patients. Diagnostic assessment was based on clinical symptoms, serum thyroxine and TRAb, thyroid ultrasound and orbital computed tomography. Roughly 9.1 ml of fresh peripheral blood supplied the PBMCs. Study findings and constraints: Using 13 V-J features, a model discriminated ophthalmopathy from stable hyperthyroidism.

The sample holds a few counts of this clonotype. What it binds is not known. Amplification targeted TCR beta CDR3 regions from RNA transcripts. Initially, a first-round RT-PCR of the TCR CDR3 employed the HTBI primer set. TCRdb re-called the multiplex PCR reads with MiXCR, one entry per CDR3 protein. The sample yields 490,000 or so distinct CDR3 sequences, about 15% seen once. This clonotype originated in a woman younger than 45 with Graves' ophthalmopathy. The sequencing sample was made of blood.

In DNA form, the CDR3 reads TGTGCCAGCAGCTTTGGGACAGGGGGCGTGTACGAGCAGTACTTC. It yields the protein CASSFGTGGVYEQYF. The rearrangement uses TRBV14 and TRBJ2-7, with 12 nucleotides matching TRBD1. With V trimmed by 5 bases and J by 4 bases, 6 bases remained unmatched. This CDR3 region has 15 residues. CDR1 is SGHDN and CDR2 is FVKESK in the germline V gene.